This T cell receptor beta chain was sequenced in a study of cytomegalovirus exposure and HLA in healthy donors. Study-level results: In a later analysis, a missense DCLRE1C variant was linked to TCR beta V- and J-gene trimming. Common viral pathogens were later found to be apparently linked to several of the most significant clusters. In terms of immune exposure information, only CMV serostatus was available.

V was pared by 3 bases and J by 3 bases, with 2 bases of the junction left unmatched. CDR1 SGDLS and CDR2 YYNGEE come from the germline V gene. This CDR3 contains 14 residues. The PCR was carried out with 60 Vbeta primers and 13 Jbeta primers. Sequencing was performed with immunoSEQ multiplex PCR; in TCRdb, only in-frame clones are kept and a portion is missing. The sample lists 150,000 to 200,000 clones, more than 65% seen once, with roughly 1.5% in the top ten. Concerning this clone itself: Its target is unknown.

The receptor comes from a girl aged 10-17 years in good health and CMV-seropositive. The V gene is TRBV9, the J gene TRBJ2-7, with 11 positions matching TRBD2. Material: PBMCs. CDR3 coding DNA: TGTGCCAGCAGCGAGGGGACTAGCGGCTACGAGCAGTACTTC. Residues: CASSEGTSGYEQYF.